A selection of T cell receptor beta chains follows, all from one sample in a study of shared clonotypes between healthy human individuals. Here immunoSEQ multiplex PCR was the method, and the copy in TCRdb shows in-frame clones only, minus some. The sample lists some 530,000 clones, 65% to 85% occurring once. Input material: PBMCs. These receptors were collected from a middle-aged woman in good health. Some clones in this sample may be carry-over from other donors' samples. The CDR3 runs from the conserved cysteine through the conserved F or W. D genes are given only for firm matches. Clone size is not always given. Where it is, it says once, few, many or a class for expanded clones.

d_call: NA; j_call: TRBJ2-2; clone_size: NA; v_call: TRBV18; cdr3_nt: TGTGCCAGCTCACCAAATACCCCGGACCTTACGACCGGGGAGCTGTTTTTT; cdr3_aa: CASSPNTPDLTTGELFF
d_call: TRBD1; j_call: TRBJ1-3; clone_size: NA; v_call: TRBV28; cdr3_nt: TGTGCCAGCAGTTTAAATCCCCTTTGGGCAGGGGGCGACTGGGGAAACACCATATATTTT; cdr3_aa: CASSLNPLWAGGDWGNTIYF
d_call: NA; j_call: TRBJ2-7; clone_size: NA; v_call: TRBV5-4; cdr3_nt: TGTGCCAGCAGCTTGGCTGTTAGTCCCTACGAGCAGTACTTC; cdr3_aa: CASSLAVSPYEQYF
d_call: TRBD1; j_call: TRBJ2-6; clone_size: NA; v_call: TRBV27; cdr3_nt: TGTGCCAGCAGCTTGGGTTCGGGACAGTACAACTCTGGGGCCAACGTCCTGACTTTC; cdr3_aa: CASSLGSGQYNSGANVLTF
d_call: TRBD2; j_call: TRBJ2-7; clone_size: many; v_call: TRBV11-3; cdr3_nt: TGTGCCAGCAGCTTTCAGACCGGGACTAGGAACGAGCAGTACTTC; cdr3_aa: CASSFQTGTRNEQYF
d_call: NA; j_call: TRBJ1-2; clone_size: NA; v_call: TRBV20-1; cdr3_nt: TGCAGTGCTCCCTATCCGGGAGGCTACACCTTC; cdr3_aa: CSAPYPGGYTF
d_call: NA; j_call: TRBJ2-6; clone_size: NA; v_call: TRBV19; cdr3_nt: TGTGCCAGTAGCCGCCCTCCGGGCTCTAAGGAGGGGGCCAACGTCCTGACTTTC; cdr3_aa: CASSRPPGSKEGANVLTF
d_call: NA; j_call: TRBJ1-2; clone_size: NA; v_call: TRBV28; cdr3_nt: TGTGCCAGCAGTTTAAGGGGTGTAGTCACTGGCTACACCTTC; cdr3_aa: CASSLRGVVTGYTF
d_call: TRBD1; j_call: TRBJ2-1; clone_size: NA; v_call: TRBV7-9; cdr3_nt: TGTGCCAGCAGCGATGACGGACAGGGAGCTAATGAGCAGTTCTTC; cdr3_aa: CASSDDGQGANEQFF
d_call: TRBD2; j_call: TRBJ2-1; clone_size: NA; v_call: TRBV28; cdr3_nt: TGTGCCAGCAGTCCACGTACTAGCGGGAGATGGTCCTACAATGAGCAGTTCTTC; cdr3_aa: CASSPRTSGRWSYNEQFF
d_call: NA; j_call: TRBJ2-2; clone_size: NA; v_call: TRBV5-1; cdr3_nt: TGCGCCAGCAGCTTGACGGCGGGGCCGGGGACCGGGGAGCTGTTTTTT; cdr3_aa: CASSLTAGPGTGELFF
d_call: NA; j_call: TRBJ1-5; clone_size: NA; v_call: TRBV18; cdr3_nt: TGTGCCAGCTCACGACAGTCGCAGCAGCCCCAGCATTTT; cdr3_aa: CASSRQSQQPQHF
d_call: TRBD2; j_call: TRBJ2-1; clone_size: NA; v_call: TRBV11-2; cdr3_nt: TGTGCCAGCAGCGAGAGGGCGGGAGGGGACAATGAGCAGTTCTTC; cdr3_aa: CASSERAGGDNEQFF
d_call: NA; j_call: TRBJ2-1; clone_size: few; v_call: TRBV5-1; cdr3_nt: TGCGCCAGCAGCTTGGATCGGAGCTTGGATGAGCAGTTCTTC; cdr3_aa: CASSLDRSLDEQFF
d_call: TRBD2; j_call: TRBJ2-7; clone_size: many; v_call: TRBV19; cdr3_nt: TGTGCCAGTAGTATCCTAAGCGATGGGGGGGCCTACGAGCAGTACTTC; cdr3_aa: CASSILSDGGAYEQYF
d_call: NA; j_call: TRBJ2-3; clone_size: once; v_call: TRBV30; cdr3_nt: TGTGCCTGGCGCAGACCGGGCACAGATACGCAGTATTTT; cdr3_aa: CAWRRPGTDTQYF
d_call: NA; j_call: TRBJ1-2; clone_size: NA; v_call: TRBV30; cdr3_nt: TGTGCCTGGGAAAACTATGGCTACACCTTC; cdr3_aa: CAWENYGYTF
d_call: NA; j_call: TRBJ2-2; clone_size: NA; v_call: TRBV28; cdr3_nt: TGTGCCAGCAGTTTATGGGGCAGCAGGAACACCGGGGAGCTGTTTTTT; cdr3_aa: CASSLWGSRNTGELFF
d_call: TRBD2; j_call: TRBJ2-1; clone_size: NA; v_call: TRBV27; cdr3_nt: TGTGCCAGCAGTCCCGGCTGGCTAGCGGGAGGGTACAATGAGCAGTTCTTC; cdr3_aa: CASSPGWLAGGYNEQFF
d_call: TRBD1; j_call: TRBJ2-7; clone_size: NA; v_call: TRBV5-5; cdr3_nt: TGTGCCAGCAGCCTCGGGACAGCCTCCTACGAGCAGTACTTC; cdr3_aa: CASSLGTASYEQYF
d_call: NA; j_call: TRBJ2-5; clone_size: NA; v_call: TRBV11-3; cdr3_nt: TGTGCCAGCAGCCCCCCTCTCTCCGAGACCCAGTACTTC; cdr3_aa: CASSPPLSETQYF
d_call: NA; j_call: TRBJ1-4; clone_size: NA; v_call: TRBV9; cdr3_nt: TGTGCCAGCAGCGTAGGGGAGGGATCATCAACTAATGAAAAACTGTTTTTT; cdr3_aa: CASSVGEGSSTNEKLFF
d_call: NA; j_call: TRBJ1-6; clone_size: NA; v_call: TRBV6-4; cdr3_nt: TGTGCCAGCAGTGACTCGCGGCCTAATTCACCCCTCCACTTT; cdr3_aa: CASSDSRPNSPLHF
d_call: TRBD2; j_call: TRBJ2-6; clone_size: NA; v_call: TRBV6-4; cdr3_nt: TGTGCCAGCAGCCAACTAGCGGGGGGCTCTGGGGCCAACGTCCTGACTTTC; cdr3_aa: CASSQLAGGSGANVLTF
d_call: TRBD2; j_call: TRBJ2-7; clone_size: NA; v_call: TRBV13; cdr3_nt: TGTGCCAGCAGCTTTCGGAATAGGGCGAGAGCGGGAGGTTCCTACGAGCAGTACTTC; cdr3_aa: CASSFRNRARAGGSYEQYF
d_call: NA; j_call: TRBJ1-1; clone_size: NA; v_call: TRBV7-2; cdr3_nt: TGTGCCAGCAGCTCTTGGAGTGAAGCTTTCTTT; cdr3_aa: CASSSWSEAFF